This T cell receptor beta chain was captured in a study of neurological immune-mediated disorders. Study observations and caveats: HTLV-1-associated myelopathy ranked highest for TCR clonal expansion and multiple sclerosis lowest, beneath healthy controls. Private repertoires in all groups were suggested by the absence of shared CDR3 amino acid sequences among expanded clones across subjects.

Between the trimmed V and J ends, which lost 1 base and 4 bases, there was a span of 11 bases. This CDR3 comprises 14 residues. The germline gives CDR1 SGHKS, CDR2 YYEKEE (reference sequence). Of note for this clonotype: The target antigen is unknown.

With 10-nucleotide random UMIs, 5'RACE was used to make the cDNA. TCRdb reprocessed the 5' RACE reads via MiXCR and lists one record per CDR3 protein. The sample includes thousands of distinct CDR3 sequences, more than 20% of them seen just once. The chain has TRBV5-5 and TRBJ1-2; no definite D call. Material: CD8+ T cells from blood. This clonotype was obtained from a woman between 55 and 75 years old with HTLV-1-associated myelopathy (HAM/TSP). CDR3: CASSLRAGGYGYTF. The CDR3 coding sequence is TGTGCCAGCAGCTTGAGGGCGGGCGGCTATGGCTACACCTTC.